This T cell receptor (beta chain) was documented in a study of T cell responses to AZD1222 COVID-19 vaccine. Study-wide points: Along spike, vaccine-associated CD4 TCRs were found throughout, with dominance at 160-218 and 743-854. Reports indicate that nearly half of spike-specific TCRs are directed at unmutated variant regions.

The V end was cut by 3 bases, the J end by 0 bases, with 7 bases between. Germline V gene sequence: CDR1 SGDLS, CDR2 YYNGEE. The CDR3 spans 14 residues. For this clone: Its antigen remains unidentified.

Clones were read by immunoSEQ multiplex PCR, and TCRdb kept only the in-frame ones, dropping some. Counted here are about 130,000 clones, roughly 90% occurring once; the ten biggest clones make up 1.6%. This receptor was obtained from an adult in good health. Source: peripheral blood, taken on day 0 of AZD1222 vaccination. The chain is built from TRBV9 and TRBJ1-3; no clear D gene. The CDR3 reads CASSDQLSGNTIYF. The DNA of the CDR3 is TGTGCCAGCAGCGACCAACTCTCTGGAAACACCATATATTTT.